This T cell receptor (beta chain) is drawn from a study of tumor and adjacent non-tumor tissue in lung cancer. Study outcomes and limitations: TCR diversity was significantly greater in tumor than normal lung tissue. Top 100 clones took a larger repertoire share in normal lung.

The CDR3 runs 14 residues. V gave up 0 bases and J gave up 7 bases, with 15 bases separating them. The V gene's germline CDR1 is DFQATT and CDR2 SNEGSKA (reference sequence). The template was RNA from unsorted bulk tissue. The normal lung tissue was taken more than 3 cm from the tumor edge. This clonotype was detected only a few times. Its target is unknown. TCRbeta libraries were built with three rounds of nested PCR, modified from ARM-PCR. TCRdb called the multiplex PCR reads again in MiXCR, with one record for every CDR3 protein. The sample includes over 100,000 distinct CDR3 sequences, under 65% of them seen just once.

The chain combines TRBV20-1 with TRBJ1-1, with D possibly TRBD1 on 5 matching bases. The TCR sequence derives from a man between 60 and 70 years old with non-small cell lung cancer. Sequencing used distant non-tumor lung tissue. The CDR3 loop is CSARDYRGMGEAFF. CDR3 sequence (DNA): TGCAGTGCTAGAGATTACCGGGGGATGGGTGAAGCTTTCTTT.